The subject of this entry is one T cell receptor (beta chain). Its antigen is unidentified. This specimen comes from a study of metastatic and nonmetastatic thyroid tumors. Study at large: Malignant and benign thyroid patients had repertoires compared in peripheral blood and tumor or nodule tissue.

Study observations and caveats: Benign nodules reportedly had significantly lower TCR beta diversity than malignant thyroid tumors in blood and tumor.

Trimming cost V 0 bases and J 2 bases, with 8 bases left between them. Germline assignment: CDR1 LNHNV and CDR2 YYDKDF (reference sequence). This CDR3 region has 15 residues. Every patient underwent thyroid surgery untreated. TCRdb reanalyzed the PCR reads with MiXCR. The profile shows about 15,000 clones, roughly 29% of them singletons. The chain couples TRBV15 to TRBJ1-3, with D possibly matching TRBD1 (5 bases). Material for sequencing was tumor tissue. The clonotype originates from a male donor with papillary thyroid cancer or a benign thyroid nodule (not recorded which). Some clones in this sample may be carry-over from other donors' samples. The DNA of the CDR3 is TGTGCCACCAGCAGAGATGGGGGGACTGGAAACACCATATATTTT. It translates to CATSRDGGTGNTIYF.